This T cell receptor (beta chain) originates from a study of blood T cell repertoires in COVID-19. Study at large: Nucleic acid was either cDNA or gDNA, and it came from T cells, B-cell-depleted T cells, or PBMCs.

The data were produced by immunoSEQ multiplex PCR, yet TCRdb's version contains in-frame clones alone and is incomplete. This table holds some 130,000 clones, 70% to 85% found once. The CDR3 spans 18 residues. J lost 4 bases, V lost 0 bases, and 9 bases had no gene match. Germline CDR1 reads LNHNV; CDR2 reads YYDKDF (reference sequence). Sequenced input: peripheral blood. The TCR was taken from a man in his sixties who had recovered from COVID-19. The chain has TRBV15 and TRBJ2-5, with 12 bases aligning to TRBD2. The CDR3 reads CATSRDRRLAGVGETQYF. CDR3 nucleotides: TGTGCCACCAGCAGAGATAGGCGACTAGCGGGAGTCGGAGAGACCCAGTACTTC.